This TCR beta chain was identified in a study of T cells in Graves' hyperthyroidism and ophthalmopathy. RNA transcripts yielded amplified TCR beta CDR3 regions. The HTBI primer set served for first-round RT-PCR of the TCR CDR3. TCRdb re-called the multiplex PCR reads through MiXCR, storing one row per CDR3 protein. The sample lists about 210,000 distinct CDR3 sequences, around 19% occurring once. Looked up from germline, CDR1 is MNHEY and CDR2 is SVGEGT. Trimming stripped 6 bases from V and 4 bases from J, with 14 bases between. The CDR3 has 14 residues. Graves' hyperthyroidism was deemed stable absent ophthalmopathy progression within 18 months. In its sample, this clonotype was seen many times.

This TCR derives from a man between 35 and 55 years old with Graves' hyperthyroidism. The rearrangement joins TRBV6-2 or TRBV6-3 to TRBJ2-3, with D possibly called TRBD1 or TRBD2 (6 bases each). The sequencing sample was made of blood. The CDR3 DNA reads TGTGCCAGCAGAAGTTCGGGGGCGGCAGATACGCAGTATTTT. It is translated as CASRSSGAADTQYF.